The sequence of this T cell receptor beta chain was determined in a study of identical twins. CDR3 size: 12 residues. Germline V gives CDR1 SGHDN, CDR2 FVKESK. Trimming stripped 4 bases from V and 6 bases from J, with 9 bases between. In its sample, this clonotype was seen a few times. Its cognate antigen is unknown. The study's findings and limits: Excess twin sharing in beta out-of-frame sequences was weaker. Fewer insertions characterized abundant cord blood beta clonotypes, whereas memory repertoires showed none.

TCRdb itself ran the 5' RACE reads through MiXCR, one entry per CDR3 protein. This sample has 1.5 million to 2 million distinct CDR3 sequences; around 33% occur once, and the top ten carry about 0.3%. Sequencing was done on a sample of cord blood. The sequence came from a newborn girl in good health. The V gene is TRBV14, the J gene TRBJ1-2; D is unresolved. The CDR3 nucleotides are TGTGCCAGCAGCCGAGTTTACCATGGCTACACCTTC. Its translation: CASSRVYHGYTF.